What follows are 24 T cell receptor beta chains derived from one specimen sequenced in a study of T-cell reconstitution after alpha-beta-depleted transplantation in children. The TCRbeta library was prepared with unique molecular identifiers. TCRdb independently ran MiXCR on the PCR reads; one entry per CDR3 protein. The repertoire holds around 480,000 distinct CDR3 sequences, with approximately 32% as singletons. This specimen consisted of PBMCs from the stem cell graft donor, obtained from the stem cell graft. The receptors come from a human donor who donated a stem cell graft to a child with aplastic anemia.

The rearrangement joins TRBV7-9 to TRBJ1-1; D gene ambiguous. V was clipped by 5 bases and J by 3 bases, with 10 bases between them. This CDR3 is 13 amino acids long. Germline lookup yields CDR1 SEHNR and CDR2 FQNEAQ (reference sequence). The CDR3 loop is CASSDLFYTEAFF. The CDR3, as DNA: TGTGCCAGCAGCGATTTATTTTACACTGAAGCTTTCTTT.

Ten or more counts support this clonotype. The CDR3 DNA reads TGTGCCTGGAGTCGGGACAGCCAGTCCTACGAGCAGTACTTC. It specifies CAWSRDSQSYEQYF. The V and J genes are TRBV30 and TRBJ2-7, with TRBD1 identical over 7 bases. CDR1 is GTSNPN, CDR2 SVGIG, per germline (reference sequence). V shed 2 bases and J 1 base; nucleotides not matched to a gene: 5. The CDR3 length is 14 residues.

The chain joins TRBV6-2 or TRBV6-3 to TRBJ1-5; possibly TRBD1 for D (5 bases). V lost 8 bases to trimming and J lost 15 bases, with 14 bases between them. Germline assignment: CDR1 MNHEY and CDR2 SVGEGT. The CDR3 has 10 amino acids. This chain's CDR3 is CASQGPGLHF. For the CDR3, the DNA is TGTGCCAGCCAGGGCCCCGGGCTGCATTTT.

The rearrangement links TRBV28 to TRBJ2-1; no clear D. V lost 6 bases and J 7 bases, leaving 10 bases between the germline ends. Germline values: CDR1 MDHEN, CDR2 SYDVKM. The CDR3 totals 12 residues. CDR3 in DNA: TGTGCCAGCAGCAAGGATGGAAATGAGCAGTTCTTC. Amino acid sequence: CASSKDGNEQFF. The whole variable domain, remainder taken from reference TRBV28 and TRBJ2-1, is DVKVTQSSRYLVKRTGEKVFLECVQDMDHENMFWYRQDPGLGLRLIYFSYDVKMKEKGDIPEGYSVSREKKERFSLILESASTNQTSMYLCASSKDGNEQFFGPGTRLTVL.

This chain links TRBV28 with TRBJ2-7, with 8 bases identical to TRBD1. This CDR3 is 13 amino acids long. V lost 4 bases, J lost 3 bases, and 2 bases stayed unmatched. Germline V gives CDR1 MDHEN, CDR2 SYDVKM. The CDR3 DNA sequence: TGTGCCAGCAGTTATGGACAGGGCTACGAGCAGTACGTC. Amino acids: CASSYGQGYEQYV.

The table lists this clonotype with a count of one. This sequence joins TRBV3-1 and TRBJ1-6; D unclear. CDR1 LGHDT and CDR2 YNNKEL come from the germline V gene (reference sequence). This CDR3 is built from 15 residues. Trimming pared 2 bases from V and 11 bases from J, leaving 16 bases between. This CDR3 reads CASSQLRRCRPPLHF. Written as DNA, the CDR3 is TGTGCCAGCAGCCAACTTCGCCGGTGTCGACCACCCCTCCACTTT.

There are many counts of this clonotype. The chain carries TRBV7-2 and TRBJ1-5; 7 positions agree with TRBD1. CDR1 is SGHTA, CDR2 FQGNSA, per germline. After removal of 5 bases from V and 2 bases from J, the junction contained 0 bases not matched to a gene. The CDR3 loop spans 13 amino acids. The CDR3 DNA follows: TGTGCCAGCAGCGGACAGGGCAATCAGCCCCAGCATTTT. It encodes CASSGQGNQPQHF.

The chain has TRBV18 and TRBJ1-6; 7 bases fit TRBD1. The CDR3 consists of 15 residues. V dropped 6 bases and J dropped 9; count of bases not matched to a gene: 11. CDR1 and CDR2 (germline): KGHSH, LQKENI. CDR3 loop: CASSRDYRGRSPLHF. CDR3 nucleotides: TGTGCCAGCTCGCGAGATTACAGGGGACGTTCACCCCTCCACTTT.

This clonotype occurred a few times. The chain carries TRBV20-1 and TRBJ2-2; a weak D match, TRBD2 (6 bases). CDR1 DFQATT and CDR2 SNEGSKA come from the germline V gene (reference sequence). Trimming took off 0 bases at V and 6 bases at J, with 17 bases between the two ends. This CDR3 has 16 amino acids. CDR3 residues: CSARDQRLVISGELFF. DNA of the CDR3: TGCAGTGCTAGAGATCAACGACTAGTCATATCCGGGGAGCTGTTTTTT.

This clonotype showed up just a few times. The chain employs TRBV7-9 and TRBJ1-5; TRBD1 agrees at 9 bases. V lost 3 bases, J lost 9 bases, and 6 bases stayed unmatched. Germline V gives CDR1 SEHNR, CDR2 FQNEAQ (reference sequence). CDR3 length: 14 amino acids. The CDR3 DNA sequence: TGTGCCAGCAGCTTTGGACAGGGGAGTGGGCCCCAGCATTTT. Protein: CASSFGQGSGPQHF.

V and J are TRBV20-1 and TRBJ2-3; D may be TRBD1 or TRBD2 (5 bases each). This CDR3 has 13 amino acids. Trimming removed 7 bases at V and 1 base at J, with 12 bases between. Germline-derived CDR1 and CDR2 are DFQATT and SNEGSKA (reference sequence). This CDR3 reads CSVAGRGTDTQYF. The CDR3 DNA reads TGCAGTGTTGCAGGGAGAGGCACAGATACGCAGTATTTT.

CDR3 amino acids: CASSQSPADTGELFF. The CDR3 bases are TGTGCCAGCAGTCAGAGCCCAGCAGACACCGGGGAGCTGTTTTTT. The chain employs TRBV6-1 and TRBJ2-2; D ambiguous. CDR1 and CDR2 from the germline V gene are MNHNS and SASEGT. The CDR3 runs 15 residues. Trimming removed 5 bases at V and 3 bases at J, with 13 bases between.

This clonotype was observed a single time. The CDR3 protein is CASSLRPGLVTDTQYF. CDR3 coding DNA: TGTGCCAGCAGCCTGAGACCGGGACTTGTAACAGATACGCAGTATTTT. The chain recombines TRBV5-6 with TRBJ2-3; D is perhaps TRBD2 (6 bases). Germline V lookup: CDR1 SGHDT, CDR2 YYEEEE. V lost 4 bases and J 3 bases, leaving 18 bases between the germline ends. This CDR3 has 16 amino acids.

V gene TRBV5-1 combines with J gene TRBJ2-2; D is perhaps TRBD1 (5 bases). The CDR3 length is 14 residues. Trimming took 4 bases from V and 3 from J, leaving 10 bases between them. CDR1 SGHRS and CDR2 YFSETQ come from the germline V gene. The CDR3 reads CASSVGQDTGELFF. As DNA, the CDR3 is TGCGCCAGCAGCGTCGGACAAGACACCGGGGAGCTGTTTTTT.

This clonotype was counted between two and nine times. The chain combines TRBV21-1 with TRBJ1-1; the table names TRBD1, a call not compared with the DNA. TRBV21-1 has pseudogene status. The CDR3 is 16 amino acids. CDR3 nucleotide sequence: TGTGCCAGCAGCGCCCGGGCCCCAAGAGGGAACACTGAAGCTTTCTTT. As protein: CASSARAPRGNTEAFF.

This rearrangement joins TRBV30 to TRBJ1-5; D is uncertain. V lost 0 bases, J lost 7 bases, and 10 bases lay in between. The CDR3 consists of 13 residues. Germline CDR1 reads GTSNPN; CDR2 reads SVGIG (reference sequence). The CDR3 DNA reads TGTGCCTGGAGTGTACAAGGAAACCAGCCCCAGCATTTT. Amino acids: CAWSVQGNQPQHF.

The J gene is TRBJ1-1, the V gene TRBV4-3; D remains unclear. This CDR3 has 15 amino acids. Trimming shortened V by 1 base and J by 4 bases, and 13 bases separated the two germline ends. Germline V lookup: CDR1 LGHNA, CDR2 YSLEER. CDR3 DNA sequence: TGCGCCAGCAGCCAAGCTTTTCCCAGCTTCACTGAAGCTTTCTTT. It yields the protein CASSQAFPSFTEAFF.

This clonotype was observed a handful of times. This rearrangement joins TRBV29-1 to TRBJ1-1; TRBD1 agrees at 8 bases. CDR3 length: 18 residues. J lost 0 bases, V lost 3 bases, and 15 bases had no gene match. Germline lookup yields CDR1 SQVTM and CDR2 ANQGSEA. CDR3 sequence (DNA): TGCAGCGTTGATCCTATTGCTGCGGGACAGGTCTTGAACACTGAAGCTTTCTTT. It translates to CSVDPIAAGQVLNTEAFF.

The chain carries TRBV5-1 and TRBJ1-2, with a possible D match to TRBD1 (5 bases). The CDR3 extends over 17 amino acids. V was clipped by 4 bases and J by 0 bases, with 19 bases between them. Per the germline V gene, CDR1 is SGHRS and CDR2 is YFSETQ. The CDR3 DNA follows: TGCGCCAGCAGCGGTGACAGACCCGGGCGAACTAACTATGGCTACACCTTC. It encodes CASSGDRPGRTNYGYTF.

The V and J genes are TRBV4-3 and TRBJ2-3; either TRBD1 or TRBD2 may fit D (5 bases each). Germline loops: CDR1 LGHNA, CDR2 YSLEER. Between the trimmed V and J ends, which lost 2 bases and 0 bases, there was a span of 15 bases. The CDR3 is 17 amino acids. CDR3 protein: CASSQMGRRASTDTQYF. CDR3 DNA: TGCGCCAGCAGCCAAATGGGACGACGGGCTAGCACAGATACGCAGTATTTT.

This clonotype turned up a few times. This sequence joins TRBV29-1 and TRBJ2-7; 8 bases agree with TRBD2. CDR3 length equals 14 residues. Looked up from germline, CDR1 is SQVTM and CDR2 is ANQGSEA. The V segment lost 2 bases and the J segment 7 bases; nucleotides outside the gene matches: 10. This CDR3 is CSVEPRAGGREQYF. CDR3 nucleotide sequence: TGCAGCGTTGAACCGAGGGCGGGAGGTCGAGAGCAGTACTTC.

This clonotype was seen a handful of times. V and J are TRBV29-1 and TRBJ2-1; the D is unclear. The CDR3 consists of 11 residues. CDR1 is SQVTM, CDR2 ANQGSEA, per germline. V was trimmed by 7 bases and J by 7 bases, leaving 11 bases between them. For the CDR3, the DNA is TGCAGCGCCCTGCGCCTAAATGAGCAGTTCTTC. Protein product: CSALRLNEQFF.

This clonotype was picked up a small number of times. This chain joins TRBV5-1 and TRBJ2-1, with 10 bases lining up with TRBD2. Germline CDR1 SGHRS, CDR2 YFSETQ. V was clipped by 4 bases and J by 7 bases; unmatched bases: 8. CDR3 length: 15 amino acids. The CDR3 spells CASSGLAGGENEQFF. CDR3 DNA sequence: TGCGCCAGCAGCGGATTAGCGGGAGGAGAAAATGAGCAGTTCTTC.

The chain uses TRBV9 and TRBJ1-6; unclear D gene. The CDR3 totals 17 residues. CDR1 and CDR2 (germline): SGDLS, YYNGEE. V lost 3 bases to trimming and J lost 7 bases, with 20 bases between them. DNA for the CDR3: TGTGCCAGCAGCGGGACCAGCTCCGGGGTCAGGAATTCACCCCTCCACTTT. The encoded protein is CASSGTSSGVRNSPLHF.